This section outlines one TCR beta chain sequence together with its context. Its matching antigen is unknown. This entry comes from a study of Ad26.COV2.S vaccination and SARS-CoV-2 variants. Study-level points and caveats: Placebo recipients had lower spike-specific TCR breadth than vaccine recipients.

As to treatment: around 19 received Ad26.COV2.S at low or high dose, single or two shots; 5 received placebo; per-sample allocation not given. Vaccine and placebo recipients were sampled on day 63 after the first injection. TCRdb keeps only in-frame clones here, not all; method: immunoSEQ multiplex PCR. The data show roughly 320,000 clones, with about 85% seen just once and approximately 2% held by the top ten. This TCR was sampled from a person aged 18-60 years who received the Ad26.COV2.S COVID-19 vaccine or a placebo. Sequenced material: peripheral blood, taken in a trial of Ad26.COV2.S vaccine versus placebo.

In nucleotides, the CDR3 is TGTGCCAGCAGCGACCGCCGGGGATCACCCCTCCACTTT. This gives the protein CASSDRRGSPLHF. The gene calls are TRBV5-4 and TRBJ1-6; D uncertain. Germline V gene lookup returns CDR1 SGHNT and CDR2 YYREEE (reference sequence). V shed 4 bases and J shed 10 bases, with 12 bases lying between them. This CDR3 spans 13 amino acids. The whole variable domain, remainder taken from reference TRBV5-4 and TRBJ1-6, is ETGVTQSPTHLIKTRGQQVTLRCSSQSGHNTVSWYQQALGQGPQFIFQYYREEENGRGNFPPRFSGLQFPNYSSELNVNALELDDSALYLCASSDRRGSPLHFGNGTRLTVT.